This T cell receptor (beta chain) was sequenced for a study of shared clonotypes between healthy human individuals. Here immunoSEQ multiplex PCR was the method, and the copy in TCRdb shows in-frame clones only, minus some. This table has millions of clones, roughly nine tenths appearing once. This clone was recorded once. The CDR3 is 15 amino acids. Germline V gives CDR1 SGHTA, CDR2 FQGNSA. The ends were cut back, 4 bases at V and 2 bases at J, with 15 bases in the middle. The receptor was derived from a man between 18 and 35 years old in good health. The V and J genes are TRBV7-2 and TRBJ2-7; a weak D match, TRBD1 (5 bases). What was sequenced was naive CD4+ T cells sorted from blood. Subset noted: CD45RA+ positively selected. As DNA, the CDR3 is TGTGCCAGCAGCTCACGGACACCACATCCCTACGAGCAGTACTTC. Translation gives CASSSRTPHPYEQYF.